These T cell receptor beta chains were read from a single sample in a study of identical twins. A single record per CDR3 protein comes from TCRdb applying MiXCR to the 5' RACE reads. The sample includes 400,000 to 650,000 distinct CDR3 sequences, 22% of them seen just once. This sample also appeared in a second study, on T cells expressing NK-cell markers.

Specimen: CD4+ T cells sorted from blood. Every receptor here comes from a woman in her late teens or twenties in good health. Both conserved end residues are part of each CDR3. A D gene is named only where the DNA matches it firmly. Clone size is not always given. Where it is, it says once, few, many or a class for expanded clones.

abundance	d_gene	v_gene	j_gene	CDR3nt	CDR3aa
few	NA	TRBV20-1	TRBJ2-3	TGCAGTGCTAGAGGGCGAGACGGGCAGTATTTT	CSARGRDGQYF
NA	NA	TRBV12-5	TRBJ1-4	TGTGCTAGTGGTTTGGACAGGGTAGCTGAAAAACTGTTTTTT	CASGLDRVAEKLFF
NA	NA	TRBV20-1	TRBJ1-1	TGCAGTGCTAGGGACCCCAGGGTTGAGGCTTTCTTT	CSARDPRVEAFF
few	TRBD1	TRBV4-1	TRBJ1-2	TGCGCCAGCAGCCAAGATGGGACAGGAACTCTGTATGGCTACACCTTC	CASSQDGTGTLYGYTF
many	NA	TRBV7-6	TRBJ2-1	TGTGCCAGCAGCCGCCATAGCGGAGCCTATGAGCAGTTCTTC	CASSRHSGAYEQFF
NA	TRBD1	TRBV5-1	TRBJ2-2	TGCGCCAGCAGCTTGGGACAGGGGTCCTACGGGGAGCTGTTTTTT	CASSLGQGSYGELFF
NA	NA	TRBV11-1	TRBJ2-7	TGTGCCAGCAGCTTAGGACTCTTCGACGAGCAGTACTTC	CASSLGLFDEQYF
few	NA	TRBV20-1	TRBJ1-1	TGCAGTGCTGTCCCGGACAGAAACACTGAAGCTTTCTTT	CSAVPDRNTEAFF
NA	TRBD2	TRBV5-6	TRBJ2-1	TGTGCCAGCAGCTCCAGCGGGGGCCCCTACAATGAGCAGTTCTTC	CASSSSGGPYNEQFF
NA	NA	TRBV5-1	TRBJ2-3	TGCGCCAGCTGGGACAGCACAGATACGCAGTATTTT	CASWDSTDTQYF
NA	TRBD2	TRBV20-1	TRBJ2-1	TGCGGTGCTCCGGGACTAGCGGTCTCCTACAATGAGCAGTTCTTC	CGAPGLAVSYNEQFF
few	NA	TRBV5-5	TRBJ2-4	TGTGCCAGCAGCCCCCGGGATCTTCGGGGAAACATTCAGTACTTC	CASSPRDLRGNIQYF
few	TRBD2	TRBV24-1	TRBJ2-7	TGTGCCACCAGTGTGAGCGGGAGAAAGCGGGACGAGCAGTACTTC	CATSVSGRKRDEQYF
NA	NA	TRBV7-2	TRBJ2-3	TGTGCCAGCAGCCCAACAGCCCGCACAGATACGCAGTATTTT	CASSPTARTDTQYF
few	TRBD1	TRBV20-1	TRBJ2-7	TGCAGTGCGTCGGGTGACAGGGGTAACTCCGTGTACTTC	CSASGDRGNSVYF
NA	NA	TRBV24-1	TRBJ1-4	TGTGCCACCAGTGATGGGGTTGGTGGAAAACTGTTTTTT	CATSDGVGGKLFF
NA	NA	TRBV12-3/TRBV12-4	TRBJ2-1	TGTGCCAGCAGACTACTAGCCAGTGAGCAGTTCTTC	CASRLLASEQFF
few	TRBD1	TRBV11-2	TRBJ2-1	TGTGCCAGCAGCTCGTGGACAGGGGTGGGGAATGAGCAGTTCTTC	CASSSWTGVGNEQFF
NA	NA	TRBV20-1	TRBJ2-3	TGCAGTGCTACCGGGACGGGGAGCACAGATACGCAGTATTTT	CSATGTGSTDTQYF
NA	NA	TRBV6-1	TRBJ2-6	TGTGCCAGCACTAGGGGCCTTAGCTCTGGGGCCAACGTCCTGACTTTC	CASTRGLSSGANVLTF
few	TRBD2	TRBV7-9	TRBJ2-2	TGTGCCAGCAGGGCGGGGGCGAACACCGGGGAGCTGTTTTTT	CASRAGANTGELFF
few	NA	TRBV21-1	TRBJ2-6	NA	CASLWGSGANVLTF
few	NA	TRBV12-3/TRBV12-4	TRBJ1-6	TGTGCCAGCAGTGGAGGACCTGATAATTCACCCCTCCACTTT	CASSGGPDNSPLHF
NA	TRBD2	TRBV12-5	TRBJ2-1	TGTGCTAGTGGTCCGACTAGCAGGGCTGAGCAGTTCTTC	CASGPTSRAEQFF
few	TRBD2	TRBV11-2	TRBJ2-1	TGTGCCAGCAGGGGGCGGAGCGGGAACAATGAGCAGTTCTTC	CASRGRSGNNEQFF
few	NA	TRBV18	TRBJ2-3	TGTGCCAGCTCACCACCGACGGGGATCACAGATACGCAGTATTTT	CASSPPTGITDTQYF
NA	NA	TRBV3-1	TRBJ1-1	TGTGCCAGCAGCCAAGATATTAGGAAAGCTTTCTTT	CASSQDIRKAFF
many	TRBD2	TRBV20-1	TRBJ2-5	TGCAGTGCCGTTAGGACTAGCGAGGAGACCCAGTACTTC	CSAVRTSEETQYF
NA	TRBD2	TRBV27	TRBJ2-3	TGTGCCAGCAGTTTATTTAGCGGGGGGGCCGGGCAATATACGCAGTATTTT	CASSLFSGGAGQYTQYF
few	NA	TRBV3-1	TRBJ1-3	TGTGCCAGCAGGGAACACTCTGGAAACACCATATATTTT	CASREHSGNTIYF
few	TRBD2	TRBV20-1	TRBJ2-2	TGCAGTGCGTTACTAGCGGGGAACACCGGGGAGCTGTTTTTT	CSALLAGNTGELFF
NA	NA	TRBV27	TRBJ2-3	TGTGCGAAGACCAGGACGCCCCCAGATACGCAGTATTTT	CAKTRTPPDTQYF
NA	TRBD2	TRBV7-2	TRBJ2-5	TGTGCCAGCAGCTTAGAGATTAGCGGGCTTGGGGAGACCCAGTCCTTC	CASSLEISGLGETQSF
few	NA	TRBV6-5	TRBJ2-3	TGTGCCAGCAGTTACTCACGGACCACAGATACGCAGTATTTT	CASSYSRTTDTQYF
NA	NA	TRBV27	TRBJ1-1	TGTGCCAGCAGCCTGGACAAAGATGGCACTGAAGCTTTCTTT	CASSLDKDGTEAFF
NA	TRBD2	TRBV5-4	TRBJ2-3	TGTGCCAGCAGCCGGGGACTAGCGGGAGTGGATACGCAGTATTTT	CASSRGLAGVDTQYF
NA	NA	TRBV5-1	TRBJ2-2	TGCGCCAGCAGCGCGGGACAGTATATCACCGGGGAGCTGTTTTTT	CASSAGQYITGELFF